This T cell receptor (beta chain) appears in the sequencing data of a study of CD4+ T cells in melanoma. Study-wide results and limits: Diverse differentiation states were reported for melanoma neoantigen-specific CD4+ T cells. CD8+ T cell, macrophage and B cell function reportedly correlated with neoantigen-specific CD4+ T cells.

Germline CDR1 and CDR2: SGHRS and YFSETQ. Trimming shortened V by 4 bases and J by 4 bases, and 13 bases separated the two germline ends. This CDR3 has 14 residues. This table comes from immunoSEQ multiplex PCR, and its TCRdb copy is limited to in-frame clones, with some not included. There are some 13,000 clones in the sample; 65% to 80% occur only once, and around 16% lies in the top ten. For this clone: Its target is not known.

V usage is TRBV5-1 and J usage is TRBJ2-3; either TRBD1 or TRBD2 may fit D (5 bases each). The sequence was collected from a human donor with melanoma. The sequenced material came from cells from a culture (not recorded whether cultured in vitro). CDR3 DNA: TGCGCCAGCAGCCGGAGCCGAGGGGCAGATACGCAGTATTTT. Protein: CASSRSRGADTQYF.